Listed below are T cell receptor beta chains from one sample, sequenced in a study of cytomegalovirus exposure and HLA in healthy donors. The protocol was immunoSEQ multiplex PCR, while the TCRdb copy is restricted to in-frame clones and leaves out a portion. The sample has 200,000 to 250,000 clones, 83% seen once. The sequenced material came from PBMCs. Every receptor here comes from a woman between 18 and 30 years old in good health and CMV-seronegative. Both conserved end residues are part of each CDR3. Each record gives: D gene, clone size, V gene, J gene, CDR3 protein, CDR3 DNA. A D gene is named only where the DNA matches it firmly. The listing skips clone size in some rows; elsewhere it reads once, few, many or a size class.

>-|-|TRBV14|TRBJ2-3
CASSPAGRPSTDTQYF
TGTGCCAGCAGCCCCGCCGGGCGACCCAGCACAGATACGCAGTATTTT
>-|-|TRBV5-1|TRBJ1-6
CASSLSGRGNNSPLHF
TGCGCCAGCAGCTTGTCCGGGCGGGGGAACAATTCACCCCTCCACTTT
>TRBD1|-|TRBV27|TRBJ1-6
CASRGPGGLGSPLHF
TGTGCCAGCCGCGGCCCAGGGGGCCTCGGGTCACCCCTCCACTTT
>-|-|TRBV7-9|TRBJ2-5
CASSLSLAEETQYF
TGTGCCAGCAGCTTAAGTTTAGCGGAGGAGACCCAGTACTTC
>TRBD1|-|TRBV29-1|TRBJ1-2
CSVGGQGYGYTF
TGCAGCGTCGGGGGACAGGGATATGGCTACACCTTC
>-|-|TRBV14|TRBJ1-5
CASSQSQNQPQHF
TGTGCCAGCAGCCAATCCCAAAATCAGCCCCAGCATTTT
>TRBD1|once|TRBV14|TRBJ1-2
CASSQAASGGTGYTF
TGTGCCAGCAGCCAAGCCGCCTCAGGGGGAACAGGCTACACCTTC
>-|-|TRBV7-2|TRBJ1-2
CASSPSPAQGVGSGYTF
TGTGCCAGCAGCCCGTCTCCGGCACAGGGAGTCGGAAGTGGCTACACCTTC
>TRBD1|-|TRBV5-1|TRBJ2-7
CASSLASGGRLLPYEQYF
TGCGCCAGCAGCTTGGCGTCAGGGGGCCGTCTTTTACCCTACGAGCAGTACTTC
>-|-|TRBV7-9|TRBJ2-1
CASSPYGEQFF
TGTGCCAGCAGCCCTTACGGAGAGCAGTTCTTC
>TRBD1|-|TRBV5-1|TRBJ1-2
CASSLEGTGELYGYTF
TGCGCCAGCAGCTTGGAAGGAACAGGGGAGCTCTATGGCTACACCTTC
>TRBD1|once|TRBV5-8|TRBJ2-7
CASSFTGTGRHEQYF
TGTGCCAGCAGCTTTACCGGGACAGGGCGTCATGAGCAGTACTTC
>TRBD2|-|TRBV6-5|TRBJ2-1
CASSYLRLAGNEQFF
TGTGCCAGCAGTTACTTGCGACTAGCTGGGAATGAGCAGTTCTTC
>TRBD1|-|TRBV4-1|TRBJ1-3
CASSRPGQAFSGNTIYF
TGCGCCAGCAGCCGACCGGGACAGGCTTTCTCTGGAAACACCATATATTTT
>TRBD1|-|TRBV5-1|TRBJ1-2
CASSSWDSPIYGYTF
TGCGCCAGCAGCTCCTGGGACAGTCCCATCTATGGCTACACCTTC
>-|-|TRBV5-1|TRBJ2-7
CASSLGGDYEQYF
TGCGCCAGCAGCTTGGGCGGGGATTACGAGCAGTACTTC
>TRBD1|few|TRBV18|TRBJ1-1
CASSPSPGTVNTEAFF
TGTGCCAGCTCACCCTCCCCCGGGACAGTGAACACTGAAGCTTTCTTT
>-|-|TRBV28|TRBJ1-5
CATYERQGNQPQHF
TGTGCCACCTACGAGAGACAGGGCAATCAGCCCCAGCATTTT
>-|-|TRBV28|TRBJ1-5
CASRPGGEPQHF
TGTGCCAGCAGACCCGGGGGGGAGCCCCAGCATTTT
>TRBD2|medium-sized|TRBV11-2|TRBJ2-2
CASSLASGGTGELFF
TGTGCCAGCAGCTTAGCTAGCGGGGGCACCGGGGAGCTGTTTTTT
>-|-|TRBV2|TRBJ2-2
CASTGLNTGELFF
TGTGCCAGCACGGGTTTGAACACCGGGGAGCTGTTTTTT
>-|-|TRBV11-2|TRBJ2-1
CASSLGGRTDSYNEQFF
TGTGCCAGCAGCTTAGGGGGGCGGACAGATTCCTACAATGAGCAGTTCTTC
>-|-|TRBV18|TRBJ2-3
CASSPDLTSTDTQYF
TGTGCCAGCTCACCGGACTTGACTAGCACAGATACGCAGTATTTT
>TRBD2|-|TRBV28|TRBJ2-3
CASPPTGLALDTQYF
TGTGCCAGCCCCCCCACGGGACTAGCGTTAGATACGCAGTATTTT
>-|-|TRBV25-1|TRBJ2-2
CASSEYPQRRGTGELFF
TGTGCCAGCAGTGAATATCCTCAACGTAGGGGCACCGGGGAGCTGTTTTTT
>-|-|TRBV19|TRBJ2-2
CASTQTANTGELFF
TGTGCCAGTACCCAGACTGCGAACACCGGGGAGCTGTTTTTT
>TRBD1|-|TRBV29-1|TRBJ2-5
CSVEEAGGLSETQYF
TGCAGCGTTGAGGAGGCAGGGGGCTTGTCAGAGACCCAGTACTTC
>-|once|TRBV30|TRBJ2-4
CAWRPPQLTGGPRNIQYF
TGTGCCTGGAGACCCCCACAACTTACCGGGGGGCCGCGTAACATTCAGTACTTC
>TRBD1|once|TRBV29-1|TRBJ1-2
CSVSPGQGVYGYTF
TGCAGCGTTTCACCGGGACAGGGCGTCTATGGCTACACCTTC
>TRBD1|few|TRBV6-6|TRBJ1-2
CASSPGTGWGYTF
TGTGCCAGCAGTCCCGGGACAGGGTGGGGCTACACCTTC
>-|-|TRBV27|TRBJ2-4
CASSLSGKNIQYF
TGTGCCAGCAGTTTATCTGGCAAAAACATTCAGTACTTC
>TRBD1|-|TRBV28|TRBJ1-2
CASSLAQGAFRYTF
TGTGCCAGCAGTTTAGCTCAGGGGGCGTTTCGCTACACCTTC
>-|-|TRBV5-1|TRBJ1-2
CASSLNWEANYGYTF
TGCGCCAGCAGCTTGAACTGGGAGGCTAACTATGGCTACACCTTC
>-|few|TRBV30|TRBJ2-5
CAWSVRGLETQYF
TGTGCCTGGAGTGTAAGAGGGTTGGAGACCCAGTACTTC
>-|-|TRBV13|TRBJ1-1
CASSARESLNTEAFF
TGTGCCAGCAGCGCACGGGAGTCCCTGAACACTGAAGCTTTCTTT
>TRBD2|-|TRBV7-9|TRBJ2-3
CASSSGGTSGNTDTQYF
TGTGCCAGCAGCTCCGGGGGGACTAGCGGGAACACAGATACGCAGTATTTT
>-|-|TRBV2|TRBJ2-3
CASSPVSTDTQYF
TGTGCCAGCAGTCCGGTTAGCACAGATACGCAGTATTTT
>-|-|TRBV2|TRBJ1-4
CASRASGGEKLFF
TGTGCCAGCCGGGCTTCAGGAGGGGAAAAACTGTTTTTT
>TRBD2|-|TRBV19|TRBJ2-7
CASSIKSSGSSEQYF
TGTGCCAGTAGTATAAAGAGTAGCGGGAGTTCCGAGCAGTACTTC
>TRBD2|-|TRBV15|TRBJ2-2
CAIPSQREATGELFF
TGTGCCATCCCTTCTCAGCGGGAGGCTACCGGGGAGCTGTTTTTT